Described below is a single T cell receptor beta chain sequence and its context. Its matching antigen is unknown. The sample is drawn from a study of cytomegalovirus exposure and HLA in healthy donors. Findings and caveats of the study: A later analysis associated around 17,000 TCR beta sequences with HLA alleles at a 0.05 false discovery rate. TCR association rates varied by HLA locus in a later analysis, with DRB1 highest and HLA-C lowest. Reports indicate that TCR beta sequences accurately predicted the HLA-A and HLA-B alleles of most subjects. Later analysis reportedly placed an Asian-associated ancestry cluster below the roughly 680-donor mean in N-insertions.

Per germline, CDR1 MNHEY and CDR2 SMNVEV (reference sequence). CDR3 length: 16 amino acids. The junction had 10 bases not matched to a gene; V was cut back by 1 base and J by 6 bases. Use of 60 Vbeta and 13 Jbeta primers characterized the PCR. The protocol was immunoSEQ multiplex PCR, while the TCRdb copy is restricted to in-frame clones and leaves out a portion. Among 60,000 to 75,000 clones, 85% were seen once, and the ten largest hold roughly 10%. The specimen was PBMCs. This chain connects TRBV27 to TRBJ2-3; 7 bases align to TRBD1. The sequence was obtained from a female donor in good health and CMV-seronegative. The CDR3 loop reads CASSLLFRQGADTQYF. CDR3 DNA sequence: TGTGCCAGCAGTTTATTATTTCGACAGGGAGCGGATACGCAGTATTTT.